The entry below describes one TCR beta chain. Template material for amplifying TCR beta CDR3 regions consisted of RNA transcripts. Carried out on the TCR CDR3, a first-round RT-PCR used the HTBI primer set. TCRdb analysed the multiplex PCR reads with MiXCR anew, one entry per CDR3 protein. Of about 370,000 distinct CDR3 sequences in the sample, roughly 15% were seen once. This record belongs to a study of T cells in Graves' hyperthyroidism and ophthalmopathy. Across the whole study: Peripheral blood sampling occurred at initial diagnosis, before any treatment.

Criteria for exclusion of patients were uncontrolled infection, other autoimmune disease, pregnancy or lactation. With 4 bases removed from V and 1 base from J, the gap between germline ends came to 10 bases. The length of the CDR3 is 14 residues. This TCR was recovered from a woman aged 60 to 75 with Graves' ophthalmopathy. The sample was blood. The chain has TRBV12-3 or TRBV12-4 and TRBJ2-5; D is undetermined. The CDR3 bases are TGTGCCAGCAGTTCTATGACGGGCCAAGAGACCCAGTACTTC. Its translation: CASSSMTGQETQYF.